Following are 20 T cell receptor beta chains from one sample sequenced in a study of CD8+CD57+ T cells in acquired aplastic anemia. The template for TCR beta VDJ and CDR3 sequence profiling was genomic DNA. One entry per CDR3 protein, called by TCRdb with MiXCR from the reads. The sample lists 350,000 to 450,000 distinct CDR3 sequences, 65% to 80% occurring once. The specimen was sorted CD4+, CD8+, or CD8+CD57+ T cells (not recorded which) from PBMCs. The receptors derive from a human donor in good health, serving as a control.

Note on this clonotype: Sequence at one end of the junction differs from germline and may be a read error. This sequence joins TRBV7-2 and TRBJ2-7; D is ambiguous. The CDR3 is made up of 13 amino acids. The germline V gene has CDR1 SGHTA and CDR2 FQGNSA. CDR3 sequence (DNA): TGCGCCAGCAGCTTAACAGACACCTACGAGCAGTACTTC. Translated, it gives CASSLTDTYEQYF.

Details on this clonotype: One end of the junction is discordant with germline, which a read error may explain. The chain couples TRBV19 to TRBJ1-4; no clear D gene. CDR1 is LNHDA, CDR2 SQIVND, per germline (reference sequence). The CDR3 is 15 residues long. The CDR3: CACSRSYLEREKLFF. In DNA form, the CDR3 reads TGCGCCTGTAGTCGGAGCTACCTTGAGAGGGAAAAACTGTTTTTT.

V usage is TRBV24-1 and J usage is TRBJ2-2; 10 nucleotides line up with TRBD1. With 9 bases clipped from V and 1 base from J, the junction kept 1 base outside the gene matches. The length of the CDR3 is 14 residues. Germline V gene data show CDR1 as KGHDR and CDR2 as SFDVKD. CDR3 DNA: TGTGCCACCGGGACAGGGGTGAACACCGGGGAGCTGTTTTTT. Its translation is CATGTGVNTGELFF.

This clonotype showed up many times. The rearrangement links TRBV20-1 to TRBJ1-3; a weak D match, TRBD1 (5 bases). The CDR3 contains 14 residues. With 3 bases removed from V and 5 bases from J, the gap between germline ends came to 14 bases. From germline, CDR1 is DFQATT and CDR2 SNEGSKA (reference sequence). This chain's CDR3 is CSASPGGKRNTIYF. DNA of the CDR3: TGCAGTGCTAGCCCCGGGGGGAAGAGAAACACCATATATTTT.

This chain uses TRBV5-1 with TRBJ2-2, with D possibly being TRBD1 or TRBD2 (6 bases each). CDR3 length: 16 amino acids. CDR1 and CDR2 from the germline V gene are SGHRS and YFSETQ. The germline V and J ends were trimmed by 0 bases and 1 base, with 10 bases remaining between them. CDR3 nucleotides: TGCGCCAGCAGCTTGGCCAGGGGAGGGAACACCGGGGAGCTGTTTTTT. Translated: CASSLARGGNTGELFF.

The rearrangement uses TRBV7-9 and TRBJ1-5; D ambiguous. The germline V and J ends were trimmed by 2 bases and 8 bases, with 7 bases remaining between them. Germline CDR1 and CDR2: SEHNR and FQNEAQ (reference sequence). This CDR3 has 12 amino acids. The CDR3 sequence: CASSLIGKPQHF. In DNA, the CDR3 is TGTGCCAGCAGCTTAATCGGAAAGCCCCAGCATTTT.

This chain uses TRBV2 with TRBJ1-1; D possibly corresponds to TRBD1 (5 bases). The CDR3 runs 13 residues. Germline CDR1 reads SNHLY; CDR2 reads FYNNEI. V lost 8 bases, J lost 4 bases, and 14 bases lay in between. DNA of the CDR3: TGTGCCAGCGGAAGTGAGAGGGGCACTGAAGCTTTCTTT. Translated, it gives CASGSERGTEAFF.

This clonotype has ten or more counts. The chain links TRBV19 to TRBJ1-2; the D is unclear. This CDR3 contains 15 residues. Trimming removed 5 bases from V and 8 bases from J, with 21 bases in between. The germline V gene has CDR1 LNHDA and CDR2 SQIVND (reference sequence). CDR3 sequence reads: CASSQSAGPLSGYTF. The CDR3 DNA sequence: TGTGCCAGTAGTCAATCCGCCGGGCCACTATCCGGCTACACCTTC.

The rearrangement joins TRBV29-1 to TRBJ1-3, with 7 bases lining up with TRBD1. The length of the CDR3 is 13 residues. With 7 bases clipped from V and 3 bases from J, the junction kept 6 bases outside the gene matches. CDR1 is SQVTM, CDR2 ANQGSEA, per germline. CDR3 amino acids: CSAGQERGNTIYF. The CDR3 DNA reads TGCAGCGCTGGACAGGAGCGTGGAAACACCATATATTTT.

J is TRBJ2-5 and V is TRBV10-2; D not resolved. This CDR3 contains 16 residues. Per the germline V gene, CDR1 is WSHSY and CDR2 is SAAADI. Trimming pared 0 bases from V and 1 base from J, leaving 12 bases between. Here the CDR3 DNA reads TGCGCCAGCAGTGAGTCGTCATTTTCATCCCAAGAGACCCAGTACTTC. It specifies CASSESSFSSQETQYF.

This chain's CDR3 is CSAPQEKNGYGYTF. CDR3 sequence (DNA): TGCAGTGCACCACAGGAGAAAAACGGCTATGGCTACACCTTC. The V gene is TRBV20-1, the J gene TRBJ1-2, with D possibly being TRBD1 (5 bases). This CDR3 has 14 residues. V was cut by 6 bases and J by 4 bases, with 18 bases left in between. Germline V gives CDR1 DFQATT, CDR2 SNEGSKA (reference sequence).

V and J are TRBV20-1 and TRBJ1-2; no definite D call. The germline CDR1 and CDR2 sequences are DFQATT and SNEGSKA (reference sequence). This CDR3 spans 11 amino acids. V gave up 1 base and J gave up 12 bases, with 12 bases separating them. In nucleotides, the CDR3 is TGCAGTGCTAGAGGGGGTAATGGAAACACCTTC. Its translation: CSARGGNGNTF.

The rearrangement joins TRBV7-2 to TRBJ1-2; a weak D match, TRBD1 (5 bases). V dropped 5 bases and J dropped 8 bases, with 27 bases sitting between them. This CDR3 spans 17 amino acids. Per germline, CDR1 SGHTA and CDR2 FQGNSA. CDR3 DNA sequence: TGTGCCAGCAGCCTGAGACAGCAGTACACTGAAGCTGACGGCTACACCTTC. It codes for CASSLRQQYTEADGYTF.

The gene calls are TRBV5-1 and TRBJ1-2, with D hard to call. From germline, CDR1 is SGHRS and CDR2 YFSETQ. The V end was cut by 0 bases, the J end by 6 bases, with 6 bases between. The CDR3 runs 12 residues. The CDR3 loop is CASSLVDDGYTF. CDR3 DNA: TGCGCCAGCAGCTTGGTGGACGATGGCTACACCTTC.

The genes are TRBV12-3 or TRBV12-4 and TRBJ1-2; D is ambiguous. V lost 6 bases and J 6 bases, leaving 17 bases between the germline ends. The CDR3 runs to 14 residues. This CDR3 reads CASSRFRGGDGYTF. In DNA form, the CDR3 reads TGTGCCAGCAGCAGATTTAGAGGCGGGGATGGCTACACCTTC.

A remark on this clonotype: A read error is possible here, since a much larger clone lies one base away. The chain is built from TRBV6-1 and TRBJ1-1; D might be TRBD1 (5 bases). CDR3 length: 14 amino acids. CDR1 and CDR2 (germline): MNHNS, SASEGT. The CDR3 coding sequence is TGTCCCAGCAAACCAGGGCCAACTAACACTGAAGCTTTCTTT. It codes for CPSKPGPTNTEAFF.

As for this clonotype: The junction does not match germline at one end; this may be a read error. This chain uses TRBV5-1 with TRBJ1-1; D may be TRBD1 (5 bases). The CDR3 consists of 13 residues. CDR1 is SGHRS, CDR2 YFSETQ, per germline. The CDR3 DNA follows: TGTGCCAGCAGCCAGGGACTAGCGGGGGGAGCTTTCTTT. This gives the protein CASSQGLAGGAFF. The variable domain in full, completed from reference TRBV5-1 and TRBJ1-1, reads KAGVTQTPRYLIKTRGQQVTLSCSPISGHRSVSWYQQTPGQGLQFLFEYFSETQRNKGNFPGRFSGRQFSNSRSEMNVSTLELGDSALYLCASSQGLAGGAFFGQGTRLTVV.

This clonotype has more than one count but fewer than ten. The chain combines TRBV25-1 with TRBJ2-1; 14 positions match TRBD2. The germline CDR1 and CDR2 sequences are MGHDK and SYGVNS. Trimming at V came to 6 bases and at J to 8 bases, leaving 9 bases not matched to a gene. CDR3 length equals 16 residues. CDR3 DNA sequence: TGTGCCAGCAGCTTGACTAGCGGGAGGGCCGGGGATGAGCAGTTCTTC. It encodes CASSLTSGRAGDEQFF.

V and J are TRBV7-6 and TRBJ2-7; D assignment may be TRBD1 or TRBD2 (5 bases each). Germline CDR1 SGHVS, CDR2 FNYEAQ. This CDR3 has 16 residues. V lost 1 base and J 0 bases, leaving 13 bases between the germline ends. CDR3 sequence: CASSLVRDRLSYEQYF. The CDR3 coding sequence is TGTGCCAGCAGCTTAGTTAGGGACCGCCTCTCCTACGAGCAGTACTTC.

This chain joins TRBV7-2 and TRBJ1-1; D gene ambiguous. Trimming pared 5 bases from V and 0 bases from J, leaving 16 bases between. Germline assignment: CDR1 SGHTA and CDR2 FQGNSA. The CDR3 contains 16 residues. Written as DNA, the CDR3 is TGTGCCAGCAGCCCGGCAGACGTCGGCGTGAACACTGAAGCTTTCTTT. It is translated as CASSPADVGVNTEAFF.